This T cell receptor beta chain was recovered during a study of blood T cell repertoires in COVID-19. Sequencing used immunoSEQ multiplex PCR; TCRdb keeps in-frame clones, though not all of them. There are some 18,000 clones in the sample; roughly 88% occur only once, and about 5% lies in the top ten. Germline V CDR1 and CDR2: SGHDT, YYEEEE. CDR3 length: 15 residues. The V end was cut by 4 bases, the J end by 4 bases, with 15 bases between. The sample taken for sequencing was PBMCs or T cells enriched from blood (not recorded which). The clonotype was recovered from a woman aged 25-40 years who had recovered from COVID-19. The chain has TRBV5-6 and TRBJ2-1, with D tentatively TRBD2 (6 bases). The CDR3 coding sequence is TGTGCCAGCAGCCCCCAGACTAGAATGTACAATGAGCAGTTCTTC. This sequence encodes CASSPQTRMYNEQFF.